The 6 T cell receptor beta chains below come from one sample, sequenced in a study of blood T cells in healthy people across ages. Primers used in a second PCR of roughly 7 to 12 cycles were a sample-barcoded 5' primer and a J-beta primer mix. TCRdb re-called the 5' RACE reads with MiXCR, one entry per CDR3 protein. Of around 1.5 million distinct CDR3 sequences in the sample, around 35% are singletons; the top ten hold approximately 10%. Sequencing was performed on blood. All receptors come from a woman under 40 in good health.

This chain connects TRBV6-1 to TRBJ2-1; D unclear. The CDR3 runs 12 residues. Trimming took 1 base from V and 8 from J, leaving 6 bases between them. Germline CDR1 and CDR2: MNHNS and SASEGT. CDR3 loop: CASSEGTDEQFF. Here the CDR3 DNA reads TGTGCCAGCAGTGAAGGTACGGATGAGCAGTTCTTC.

This chain uses TRBV9 with TRBJ2-7; 10 bases fit TRBD2. Germline CDR1 SGDLS, CDR2 YYNGEE. V lost 3 bases, J lost 0 bases, and 3 bases stayed unmatched. The CDR3 extends over 15 amino acids. Here the CDR3 reads CASSESSGSSYEQYF. In DNA form, the CDR3 reads TGTGCCAGCAGCGAATCTAGCGGGAGCTCCTACGAGCAGTACTTC.

This rearrangement joins TRBV20-1 to TRBJ2-6; the D gene is possibly TRBD2 (9 bases). In germline, CDR1 is DFQATT, CDR2 SNEGSKA (reference sequence). The length of the CDR3 is 20 residues. Trimming removed 1 base at V and 1 base at J, with 23 bases between. The DNA for the CDR3 is TGCAGTGCTAGAGGGACAGGGCTGGGACTAGCTTTTTCTGGGGCCAACGTCCTGACTTTC. The encoded protein is CSARGTGLGLAFSGANVLTF.

This clonotype showed up many times. The chain couples TRBV6-6 to TRBJ2-2, with no clear D. The CDR3 consists of 14 residues. Germline CDR1 and CDR2: MNHNY and SVGAGI (reference sequence). V lost 0 bases, J lost 2 bases, and 4 bases lay in between. The chain's CDR3 is CASSYSGNTGELFF. In DNA form, the CDR3 reads TGTGCCAGCAGTTACTCTGGTAACACCGGGGAGCTGTTTTTT.

This chain connects TRBV7-2 to TRBJ2-1; tentative D call: TRBD2 (6 bases). The germline V gene has CDR1 SGHTA and CDR2 FQGNSA. CDR3 length: 15 amino acids. Between the trimmed V and J ends, which lost 1 base and 3 bases, there was a span of 10 bases. CDR3 loop: CASSLVADNYNEQFF. In DNA, the CDR3 is TGTGCCAGCAGCTTAGTAGCGGACAACTACAATGAGCAGTTCTTC.

This clonotype has just a few counts. The V and J genes are TRBV5-5 and TRBJ1-2; D unresolved. Trimming shortened V by 2 bases and J by 6 bases, and 23 bases separated the two germline ends. CDR3 length: 17 residues. Germline V gene sequence: CDR1 SGHKS, CDR2 YYEKEE (reference sequence). CDR3 bases: TGTGCCAGCAGCTTTTCGCGGGCGGTCAACACCGGCGATGGCTACACCTTC. Protein sequence: CASSFSRAVNTGDGYTF. Together with reference TRBV5-5 and TRBJ1-2, the CDR3 gives the full variable domain: DAGVTQSPTHLIKTRGQQVTLRCSPISGHKSVSWYQQVLGQGPQFIFQYYEKEERGRGNFPDRFSARQFPNYSSELNVNALLLGDSALYLCASSFSRAVNTGDGYTFGSGTRLTVV.